This entry is about one T cell receptor (beta chain). The antigen is unknown. Primers included in the PCR were 60 Vbeta and 13 Jbeta primers. Measured with immunoSEQ multiplex PCR; TCRdb has only the in-frame clones, and not every one. The repertoire holds approximately 180,000 clones, with around 82% as singletons. The sample originates from a study of cytomegalovirus exposure and HLA in healthy donors. Study results and caveats: What a later analysis reportedly showed was that an Asian-associated ancestry cluster had fewer N-insertions than the approximately 670-donor mean.

The CDR3 has 15 residues. Unmatched junction bases numbered 5, after V lost 0 bases and J lost 6 bases. Germline V CDR1 and CDR2: SGHAT, FQNNGV. Nominally healthy donors were sampled, though unrecorded immune exposures were likely. The chain joins TRBV11-2 to TRBJ2-1; 7 nucleotides line up with TRBD2. This receptor was obtained from a woman between 45 and 60 years old in good health and CMV-seropositive. The sequenced material came from PBMCs. The CDR3: CASSLDRLAPNEQFF. The CDR3 DNA reads as TGTGCCAGCAGCTTAGATAGACTAGCCCCCAATGAGCAGTTCTTC.